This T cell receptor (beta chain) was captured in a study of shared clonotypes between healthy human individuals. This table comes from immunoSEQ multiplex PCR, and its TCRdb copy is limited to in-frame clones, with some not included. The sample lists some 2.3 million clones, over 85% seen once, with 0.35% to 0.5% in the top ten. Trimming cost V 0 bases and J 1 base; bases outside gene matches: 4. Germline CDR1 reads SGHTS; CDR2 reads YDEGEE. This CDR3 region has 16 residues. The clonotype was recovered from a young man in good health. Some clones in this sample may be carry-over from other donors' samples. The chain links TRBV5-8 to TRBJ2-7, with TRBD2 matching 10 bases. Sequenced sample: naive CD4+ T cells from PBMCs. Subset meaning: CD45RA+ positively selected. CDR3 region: CASSLALAGVSYEQYF. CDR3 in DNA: TGTGCCAGCAGCTTGGCTCTAGCGGGGGTGTCCTACGAGCAGTACTTC.